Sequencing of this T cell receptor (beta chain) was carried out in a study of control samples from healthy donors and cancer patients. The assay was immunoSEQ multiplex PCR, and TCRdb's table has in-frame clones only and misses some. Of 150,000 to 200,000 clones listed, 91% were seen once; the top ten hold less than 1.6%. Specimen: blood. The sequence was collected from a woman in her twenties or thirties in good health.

This CDR3 is CASRGLAGEETQYF. The CDR3 coding sequence is TGTGCCAGCAGGGGACTAGCGGGGGAAGAGACCCAGTACTTC. This chain links TRBV27 with TRBJ2-5; 14 nucleotides align to TRBD2. The CDR3 runs 14 residues. Germline V lookup: CDR1 MNHEY, CDR2 SMNVEV (reference sequence). The J segment lost 3 bases and the V segment lost 6 bases, leaving 0 bases of the junction unmatched.